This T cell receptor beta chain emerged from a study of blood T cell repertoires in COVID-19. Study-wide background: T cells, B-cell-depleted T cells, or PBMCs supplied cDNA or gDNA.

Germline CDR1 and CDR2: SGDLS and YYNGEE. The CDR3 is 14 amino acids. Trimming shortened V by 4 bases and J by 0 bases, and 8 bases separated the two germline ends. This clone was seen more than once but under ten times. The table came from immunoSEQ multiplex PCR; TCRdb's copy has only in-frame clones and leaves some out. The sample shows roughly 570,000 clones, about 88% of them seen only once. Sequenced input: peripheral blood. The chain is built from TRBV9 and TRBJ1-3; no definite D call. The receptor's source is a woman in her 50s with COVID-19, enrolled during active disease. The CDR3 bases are TGTGCCAGCAGCCCCCCCTTCTCTGGAAACACCATATATTTT. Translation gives CASSPPFSGNTIYF.